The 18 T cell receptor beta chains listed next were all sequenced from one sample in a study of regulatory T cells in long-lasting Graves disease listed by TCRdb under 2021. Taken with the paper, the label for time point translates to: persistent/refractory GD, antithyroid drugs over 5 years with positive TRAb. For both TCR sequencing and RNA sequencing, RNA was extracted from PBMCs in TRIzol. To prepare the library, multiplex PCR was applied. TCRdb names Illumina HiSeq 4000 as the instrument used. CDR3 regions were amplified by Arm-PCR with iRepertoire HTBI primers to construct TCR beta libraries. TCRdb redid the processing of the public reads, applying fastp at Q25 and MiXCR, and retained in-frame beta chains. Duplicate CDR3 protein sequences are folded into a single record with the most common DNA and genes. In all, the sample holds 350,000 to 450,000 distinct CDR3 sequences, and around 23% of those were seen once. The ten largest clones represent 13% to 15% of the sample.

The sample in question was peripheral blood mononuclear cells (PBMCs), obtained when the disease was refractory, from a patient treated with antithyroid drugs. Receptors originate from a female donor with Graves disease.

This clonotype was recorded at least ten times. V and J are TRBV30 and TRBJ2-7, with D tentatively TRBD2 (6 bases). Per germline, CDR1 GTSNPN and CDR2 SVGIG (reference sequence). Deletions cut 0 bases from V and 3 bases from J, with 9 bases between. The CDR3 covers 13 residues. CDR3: CAWSVAGGYEQYF. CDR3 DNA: TGTGCCTGGAGTGTAGCGGGTGGCTACGAGCAGTACTTC.

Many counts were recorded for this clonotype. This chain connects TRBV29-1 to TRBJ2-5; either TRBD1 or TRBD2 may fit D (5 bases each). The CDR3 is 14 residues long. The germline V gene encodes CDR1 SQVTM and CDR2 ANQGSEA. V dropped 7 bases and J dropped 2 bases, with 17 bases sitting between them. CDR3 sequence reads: CSARGTSSQETQYF. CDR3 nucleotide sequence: TGCAGCGCTCGAGGGACCTCAAGTCAAGAGACCCAGTACTTC.

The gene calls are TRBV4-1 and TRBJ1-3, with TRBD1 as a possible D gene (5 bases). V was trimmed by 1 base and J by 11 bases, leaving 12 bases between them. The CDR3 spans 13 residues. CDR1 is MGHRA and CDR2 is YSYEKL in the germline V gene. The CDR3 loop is CASSQVRGGAIYF. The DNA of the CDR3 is TGCGCCAGCAGCCAAGTAAGGGGAGGAGCCATATATTTT.

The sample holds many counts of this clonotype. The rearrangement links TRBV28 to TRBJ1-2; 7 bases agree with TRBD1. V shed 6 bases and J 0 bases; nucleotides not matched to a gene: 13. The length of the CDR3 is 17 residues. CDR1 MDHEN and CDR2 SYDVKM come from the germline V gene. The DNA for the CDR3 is TGTGCCAGCAGAGGGGGTAGGGACAGTCACTCTAACTATGGCTACACCTTC. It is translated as CASRGGRDSHSNYGYTF.

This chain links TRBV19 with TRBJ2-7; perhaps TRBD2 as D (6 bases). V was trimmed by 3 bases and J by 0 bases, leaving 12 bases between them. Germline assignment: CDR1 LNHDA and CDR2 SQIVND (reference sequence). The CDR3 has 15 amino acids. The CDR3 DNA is TGTGCCAGTAGTATGGGAGGCAAGAGCTCCTACGAGCAGTACTTC. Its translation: CASSMGGKSSYEQYF.

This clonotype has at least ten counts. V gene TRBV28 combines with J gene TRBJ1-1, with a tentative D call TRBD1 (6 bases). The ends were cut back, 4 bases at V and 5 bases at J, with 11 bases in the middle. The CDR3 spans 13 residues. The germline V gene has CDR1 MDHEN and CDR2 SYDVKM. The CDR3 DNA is TGTGCCAGCAGTTCGATACAGGGAACTGAAGCTTTCTTT. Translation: CASSSIQGTEAFF.

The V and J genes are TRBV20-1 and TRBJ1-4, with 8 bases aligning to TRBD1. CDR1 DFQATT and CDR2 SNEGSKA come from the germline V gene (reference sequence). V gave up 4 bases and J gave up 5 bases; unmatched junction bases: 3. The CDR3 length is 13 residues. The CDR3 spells CSATGGQNEKLFF. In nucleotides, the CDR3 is TGCAGTGCTACAGGGGGCCAGAATGAAAAACTGTTTTTT.

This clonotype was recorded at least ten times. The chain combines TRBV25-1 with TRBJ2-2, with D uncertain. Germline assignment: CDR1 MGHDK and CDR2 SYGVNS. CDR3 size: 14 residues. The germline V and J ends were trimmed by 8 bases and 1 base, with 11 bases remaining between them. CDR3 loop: CASLGPLNTGELFF. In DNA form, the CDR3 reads TGTGCCAGCCTCGGACCGTTGAACACCGGGGAGCTGTTTTTT. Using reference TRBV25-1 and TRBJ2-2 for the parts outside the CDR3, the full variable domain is EADIYQTPRYLVIGTGKKITLECSQTMGHDKMYWYQQDPGMELHLIHYSYGVNSTEKGDLSSESTVSRIRTEHFPLTLESARPSHTSQYLCASLGPLNTGELFFGEGSRLTVL.

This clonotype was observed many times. This CDR3 reads CASRPEDTGELFF. The CDR3 region has the DNA TGTGCCAGCAGGCCAGAAGACACCGGGGAGCTGTTTTTT. The V and J genes are TRBV28 and TRBJ2-2; D is ambiguous. CDR3 length: 13 amino acids. CDR1 and CDR2 (germline): MDHEN, SYDVKM. With 6 bases removed from V and 3 bases from J, the gap between germline ends came to 8 bases. Using reference TRBV28 and TRBJ2-2 for the parts outside the CDR3, the full variable domain is DVKVTQSSRYLVKRTGEKVFLECVQDMDHENMFWYRQDPGLGLRLIYFSYDVKMKEKGDIPEGYSVSREKKERFSLILESASTNQTSMYLCASRPEDTGELFFGEGSRLTVL.

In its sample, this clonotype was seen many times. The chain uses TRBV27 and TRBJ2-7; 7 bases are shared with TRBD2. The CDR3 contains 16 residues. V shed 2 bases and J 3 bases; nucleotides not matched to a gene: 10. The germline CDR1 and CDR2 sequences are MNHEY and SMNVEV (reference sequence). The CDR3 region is CASSLDSGTNIYEQYF. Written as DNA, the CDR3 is TGTGCCAGCAGTTTAGACTCGGGGACTAACATCTACGAGCAGTACTTC.

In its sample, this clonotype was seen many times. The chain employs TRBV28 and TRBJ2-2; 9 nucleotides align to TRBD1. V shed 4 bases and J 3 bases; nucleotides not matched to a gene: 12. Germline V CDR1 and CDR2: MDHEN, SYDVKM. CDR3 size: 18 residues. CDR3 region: CASSSLPRQGGDTGELFF. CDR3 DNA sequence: TGTGCCAGCAGTTCCCTCCCCCGACAGGGGGGCGACACCGGGGAGCTGTTTTTT. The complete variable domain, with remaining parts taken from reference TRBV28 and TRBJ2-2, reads DVKVTQSSRYLVKRTGEKVFLECVQDMDHENMFWYRQDPGLGLRLIYFSYDVKMKEKGDIPEGYSVSREKKERFSLILESASTNQTSMYLCASSSLPRQGGDTGELFFGEGSRLTVL.

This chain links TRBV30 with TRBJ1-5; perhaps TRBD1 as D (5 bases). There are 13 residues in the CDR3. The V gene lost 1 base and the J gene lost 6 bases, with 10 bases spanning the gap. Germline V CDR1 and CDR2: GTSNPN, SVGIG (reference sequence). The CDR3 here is CAWSGQGIQPQHF. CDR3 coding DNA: TGTGCCTGGAGTGGTCAGGGAATTCAGCCCCAGCATTTT. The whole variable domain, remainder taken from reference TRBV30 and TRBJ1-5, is SQTIHQWPATLVQPVGSPLSLECTVEGTSNPNLYWYRQAAGRGLQLLFYSVGIGQISSEVPQNLSASRPQDRQFILSSKKLLLSDSGFYLCAWSGQGIQPQHFGDGTRLSIL.

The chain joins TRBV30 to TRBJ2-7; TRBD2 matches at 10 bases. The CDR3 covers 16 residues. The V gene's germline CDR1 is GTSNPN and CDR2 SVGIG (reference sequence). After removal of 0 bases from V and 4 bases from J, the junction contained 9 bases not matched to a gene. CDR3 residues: CAWSVGPSGSDYEQYF. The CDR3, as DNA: TGTGCCTGGAGTGTAGGTCCTAGCGGGAGTGATTACGAGCAGTACTTC.

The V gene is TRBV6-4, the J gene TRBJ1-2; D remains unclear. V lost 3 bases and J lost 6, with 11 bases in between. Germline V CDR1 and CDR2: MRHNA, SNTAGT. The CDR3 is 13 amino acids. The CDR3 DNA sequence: TGTGCCAGCAGTGATTCGGCAGGCAATGGCTACACCTTC. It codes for CASSDSAGNGYTF.

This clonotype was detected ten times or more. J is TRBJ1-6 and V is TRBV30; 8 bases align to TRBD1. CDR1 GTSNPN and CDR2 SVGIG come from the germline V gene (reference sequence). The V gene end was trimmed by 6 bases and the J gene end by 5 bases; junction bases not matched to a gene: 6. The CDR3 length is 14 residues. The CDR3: CACLGQGNNSPLHF. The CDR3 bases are TGTGCCTGCCTCGGACAGGGAAATAATTCACCCCTCCACTTT. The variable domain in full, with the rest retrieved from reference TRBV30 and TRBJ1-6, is SQTIHQWPATLVQPVGSPLSLECTVEGTSNPNLYWYRQAAGRGLQLLFYSVGIGQISSEVPQNLSASRPQDRQFILSSKKLLLSDSGFYLCACLGQGNNSPLHFGNGTRLTVT.

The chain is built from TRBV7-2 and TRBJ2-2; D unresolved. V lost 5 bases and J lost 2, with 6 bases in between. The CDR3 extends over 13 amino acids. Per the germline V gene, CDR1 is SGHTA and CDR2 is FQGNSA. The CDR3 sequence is CASSQVNTGELFF. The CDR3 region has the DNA TGTGCCAGCAGCCAGGTCAACACCGGGGAGCTGTTTTTT.

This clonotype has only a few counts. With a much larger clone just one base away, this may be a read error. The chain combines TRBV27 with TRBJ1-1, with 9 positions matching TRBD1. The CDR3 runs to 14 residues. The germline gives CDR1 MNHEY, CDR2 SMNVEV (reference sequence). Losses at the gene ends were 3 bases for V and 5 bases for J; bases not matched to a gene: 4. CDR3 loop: CASSFGTGRTEAFF. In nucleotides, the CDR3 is TGTGCCAGCAGTTTCGGGACAGGGCGGACTGAAGCTTTCTTT.

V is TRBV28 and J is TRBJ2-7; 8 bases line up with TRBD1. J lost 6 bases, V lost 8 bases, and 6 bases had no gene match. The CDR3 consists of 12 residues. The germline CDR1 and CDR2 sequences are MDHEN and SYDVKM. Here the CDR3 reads CASARGTGEQYF. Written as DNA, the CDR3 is TGTGCCAGCGCTAGGGGGACAGGCGAGCAGTACTTC. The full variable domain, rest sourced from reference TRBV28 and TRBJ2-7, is DVKVTQSSRYLVKRTGEKVFLECVQDMDHENMFWYRQDPGLGLRLIYFSYDVKMKEKGDIPEGYSVSREKKERFSLILESASTNQTSMYLCASARGTGEQYFGPGTRLTVT.